Each of the 29 T cell receptor beta chains below was sequenced from the same sample in a study of T cell changes during pregnancy in multiple sclerosis (dated 2019 in TCRdb). Library prep was done by the immunoSEQ multiplex PCR assay. As stored in TCRdb, this immuneACCESS dataset retains in-frame rearrangements with V and J assigned. A fraction of the clones does not appear; measured against another copy, unresolved V genes explain less than half of the discrepancy, and the remainder lacks a known reason. For this sample the table gives tens of thousands of clones, of which about 90% were detected only once. 1.2% to 1.5% of the sample is taken by the ten largest. This material consisted of peripheral blood, taken in the second trimester of pregnancy. The source is a female donor in good health, enrolled as a control in a pregnancy study.

CDR3 DNA: TGCAGCGTTGAACGCGGCCCCGGCCAGCCCCAGCATTTT. Translating it yields CSVERGPGQPQHF. The gene calls are TRBV29-1 and TRBJ1-5; D ambiguous. Germline lookup yields CDR1 SQVTM and CDR2 ANQGSEA. The CDR3 runs 13 residues. Trimming removed 2 bases from V and 7 bases from J, with 12 bases in between.

J is TRBJ2-7 and V is TRBV9, with TRBD2 matching over 11 bases. The CDR3 sequence is 14 residues long. Germline CDR1 and CDR2: SGDLS and YYNGEE. J lost 5 bases, V lost 4 bases, and 5 bases had no gene match. CDR3 loop: CASSPLAGADEQYF. CDR3 bases: TGTGCCAGCAGCCCACTAGCGGGAGCAGACGAGCAGTACTTC.

CDR3 in DNA: TGCGCCAGCAGCTTGGGAGGTACCGGGGAGCTGTTTTTT. Its translation: CASSLGGTGELFF. The J gene is TRBJ2-2, the V gene TRBV5-1; D is ambiguous. This CDR3 is 13 amino acids long. CDR1 is SGHRS, CDR2 YFSETQ, per germline. V lost 0 bases, J lost 5 bases, and 5 bases lay in between. Variable domain in full (rest from reference TRBV5-1 and TRBJ2-2): KAGVTQTPRYLIKTRGQQVTLSCSPISGHRSVSWYQQTPGQGLQFLFEYFSETQRNKGNFPGRFSGRQFSNSRSEMNVSTLELGDSALYLCASSLGGTGELFFGEGSRLTVL.

This clone was detected once. The chain uses TRBV9 and TRBJ2-5; D is unresolved. This CDR3 has 14 amino acids. Trimming pared 0 bases from V and 5 bases from J, leaving 11 bases between. The germline CDR1 and CDR2 sequences are SGDLS and YYNGEE. CDR3 DNA sequence: TGTGCCAGCAGCGTAGGAGCCACTGTGGAGACCCAGTACTTC. Protein: CASSVGATVETQYF. The full variable domain, completed using reference TRBV9 and TRBJ2-5, is DSGVTQTPKHLITATGQRVTLRCSPRSGDLSVYWYQQSLDQGLQFLIQYYNGEERAKGNILERFSAQQFPDLHSELNLSSLELGDSALYFCASSVGATVETQYFGPGTRLLVL.

The chain links TRBV9 to TRBJ2-5; TRBD1 matches at 9 bases. From germline, CDR1 is SGDLS and CDR2 YYNGEE. The length of the CDR3 is 17 residues. V lost 3 bases to trimming and J lost 2 bases; unmatched junction nucleotides: 11. The CDR3 region has the DNA TGTGCCAGCAGCGGTCTTGCGGGACAGGGCCCTCAAGAGACCCAGTACTTC. This gives the protein CASSGLAGQGPQETQYF.

This clone was seen just once. The V and J genes are TRBV7-9 and TRBJ2-3; weak D call: TRBD2 (6 bases). The CDR3 is made up of 15 amino acids. Germline CDR1 SEHNR, CDR2 FQNEAQ (reference sequence). V lost 5 bases, J lost 2 bases, and 14 bases lay in between. CDR3 DNA: TGTGCCAGCAGCGCTCTAGCGTTTAACACAGATACGCAGTATTTT. Encoded protein: CASSALAFNTDTQYF.

This chain connects TRBV7-9 to TRBJ2-4; 10 nucleotides match TRBD2. Germline lookup yields CDR1 SEHNR and CDR2 FQNEAQ (reference sequence). The CDR3 contains 15 residues. The ends lost 4 bases at V and 4 bases at J; junction bases unmatched: 4. The CDR3 here is CASSSLAGGKNIQYF. CDR3 nucleotide sequence: TGTGCCAGCAGCTCCTTAGCGGGGGGTAAAAACATTCAGTACTTC.

The rearrangement links TRBV7-2 to TRBJ2-1, with 9 positions matching TRBD1. This CDR3 spans 15 amino acids. The ends lost 5 bases at V and 4 bases at J; junction bases unmatched: 6. Germline CDR1 SGHTA, CDR2 FQGNSA. CDR3 coding DNA: TGTGCCAGCAGCATGACAGGGGGGACGTACAATGAGCAGTTCTTC. Translated, it gives CASSMTGGTYNEQFF.

The DNA for the CDR3 is TGTGCCAGCAGCTTAGTAGCGGGGGGACACAGCAATCAGCCCCAGCATTTT. Residues: CASSLVAGGHSNQPQHF. The chain combines TRBV7-9 with TRBJ1-5; TRBD1 is a possible D gene (6 bases). V dropped 1 base and J dropped 1 base, with 14 bases sitting between them. The CDR3 is made up of 17 amino acids. Germline lookup yields CDR1 SEHNR and CDR2 FQNEAQ (reference sequence).

The chain couples TRBV21-1 to TRBJ1-4; no DNA check was done on the table's D call, TRBD1. TRBV21-1 is a known pseudogene. The CDR3 sequence is 15 residues long. The CDR3 DNA sequence: TGTGCCAGCAGCACCGGGACAGGTGGTGGGGAAAAACTGTTTTTT. The encoded protein is CASSTGTGGGEKLFF.

The rearrangement joins TRBV5-6 to TRBJ2-5; D gene ambiguous. Per germline, CDR1 SGHDT and CDR2 YYEEEE. The V end was cut by 4 bases, the J end by 11 bases, with 18 bases between. CDR3 length equals 13 residues. CDR3 amino acids: CASSTSRMKAQYF. CDR3 in DNA: TGTGCCAGCAGCACGTCTAGGATGAAAGCGCAGTACTTC.

The chain carries TRBV7-8 and TRBJ2-5, with 10 nucleotides matching TRBD1. This CDR3 has 15 amino acids. CDR1 SGHVS and CDR2 FQNEAQ come from the germline V gene. With V trimmed by 5 bases and J by 5 bases, 8 bases remained unmatched. The CDR3 region has the DNA TGTGCCAGCAGCCTCCGACAGGGGGCAGGGGAGACCCAGTACTTC. Its translation is CASSLRQGAGETQYF.

The V and J genes are TRBV7-9 and TRBJ2-7; D gene ambiguous. CDR3 length: 17 amino acids. Per the germline V gene, CDR1 is SEHNR and CDR2 is FQNEAQ (reference sequence). The V and J ends lost 5 bases and 4 bases respectively, with 24 bases between them. CDR3 in amino acids: CASSRDVAHPDPYEQYF. CDR3 DNA sequence: TGTGCCAGCAGCCGCGACGTAGCTCACCCCGATCCATACGAGCAGTACTTC.

This rearrangement joins TRBV6-5 to TRBJ1-5; no definite D call. Germline V CDR1 and CDR2: MNHEY, SVGAGI. V lost 10 bases and J lost 6, with 10 bases in between. The CDR3 loop spans 11 amino acids. CDR3 loop: CATGYGQPQHF. CDR3 bases: TGTGCCACCGGGTACGGTCAGCCCCAGCATTTT.

The gene calls are TRBV7-2 and TRBJ2-2; D gene ambiguous. Trimming stripped 5 bases from V and 0 bases from J, with 16 bases between. This CDR3 spans 17 amino acids. Germline V CDR1 and CDR2: SGHTA, FQGNSA. The CDR3 reads CASSIIPALANTGELFF. DNA for the CDR3: TGTGCCAGCAGCATCATCCCCGCCCTAGCGAACACCGGGGAGCTGTTTTTT.

The chain recombines TRBV27 with TRBJ1-1; a weak D match, TRBD1 (5 bases). Germline lookup yields CDR1 MNHEY and CDR2 SMNVEV (reference sequence). V lost 2 bases and J 4 bases, leaving 8 bases between the germline ends. This CDR3 contains 13 residues. This CDR3 is CASSLPGLTEAFF. CDR3 nucleotides: TGTGCCAGCAGTTTACCAGGGCTCACTGAAGCTTTCTTT.

The chain recombines TRBV5-4 with TRBJ2-3; D gene ambiguous. The CDR3 contains 14 residues. Deletions cut 5 bases from V and 4 bases from J, with 14 bases between. Germline-derived CDR1 and CDR2 are SGHNT and YYREEE (reference sequence). CDR3 amino acids: CASSSDLSSDTQYF. The CDR3 DNA is TGTGCCAGCAGTTCCGACCTTAGCTCAGATACGCAGTATTTT. The complete variable domain, with remaining parts taken from reference TRBV5-4 and TRBJ2-3, reads ETGVTQSPTHLIKTRGQQVTLRCSSQSGHNTVSWYQQALGQGPQFIFQYYREEENGRGNFPPRFSGLQFPNYSSELNVNALELDDSALYLCASSSDLSSDTQYFGPGTRLTVL.

The V call is TRBV6-6, the J call TRBJ1-5; 9 bases agree with TRBD1. CDR1 and CDR2 from the germline V gene are MNHNY and SVGAGI (reference sequence). The V gene end was trimmed by 2 bases and the J gene end by 6 bases; junction bases not matched to a gene: 8. This CDR3 region has 16 residues. Here the CDR3 DNA reads TGTGCCAGCAGTTACCCGGGGACAGGGCTTGGTCAGCCCCAGCATTTT. It codes for CASSYPGTGLGQPQHF.

V and J are TRBV7-3 and TRBJ2-1; TRBD2 might be the D (5 bases). The V gene lost 3 bases and the J gene lost 8 bases, with 14 bases spanning the gap. This CDR3 has 14 residues. Germline assignment: CDR1 SGHTA and CDR2 FQGTGA. CDR3 nucleotide sequence: TGTGCCAGCAGCTTGACGGGAAGTGGCGATGAGCAGTTCTTC. It codes for CASSLTGSGDEQFF.

The V call is TRBV5-6, the J call TRBJ2-2, with D maybe TRBD1 (7 bases). There are 15 residues in the CDR3. Germline V CDR1 and CDR2: SGHDT, YYEEEE. Trimming took 2 bases from V and 3 from J, leaving 11 bases between them. CDR3 region: CASSLGGGDTGELFF. Here the CDR3 DNA reads TGTGCCAGCAGCTTAGGAGGGGGCGACACCGGGGAGCTGTTTTTT.

The rearrangement joins TRBV4-1 to TRBJ2-1, with D perhaps matching TRBD2 (5 bases). The CDR3 loop spans 14 amino acids. Per germline, CDR1 MGHRA and CDR2 YSYEKL. Trimming took 0 bases from V and 4 from J, leaving 7 bases between them. The CDR3 DNA follows: TGCGCCAGCAGCCAAGAAACGGGGTACAATGAGCAGTTCTTC. Its translation: CASSQETGYNEQFF.

The rearrangement links TRBV28 to TRBJ1-2; D might be TRBD1 (6 bases). Germline CDR1 and CDR2: MDHEN and SYDVKM. The CDR3 is 12 residues long. Trimming cost V 7 bases and J 1 base, with 7 bases left between them. The CDR3 protein is CASTDSNYGYTF. CDR3 sequence (DNA): TGTGCCAGCACGGACAGTAACTATGGCTACACCTTC.

This sequence joins TRBV25-1 and TRBJ2-7, with 12 positions matching TRBD1. CDR3 size: 18 residues. Per germline, CDR1 MGHDK and CDR2 SYGVNS. Trimming took 3 bases from V and 4 from J; bases not matched to a gene: 13. The CDR3 region is CASSDGGQGAQARYEQYF. DNA for the CDR3: TGTGCCAGCAGTGACGGGGGACAGGGGGCGCAAGCAAGATACGAGCAGTACTTC.

The CDR3 DNA reads TGTGCCAGCGGACTAGCGGGGGGGCTCACAGATACGCAGTATTTT. Protein product: CASGLAGGLTDTQYF. This chain uses TRBV6-1 with TRBJ2-3; the match to TRBD2 covers 15 bases. With 8 bases clipped from V and 2 bases from J, the junction kept 2 bases outside the gene matches. This CDR3 has 15 residues. Germline V CDR1 and CDR2: MNHNS, SASEGT.

This chain links TRBV6-6 with TRBJ2-2; the match to TRBD1 covers 11 bases. In germline, CDR1 is MNHNY, CDR2 SVGAGI (reference sequence). The CDR3 length is 16 residues. The trim removed 7 bases at V and 6 bases at J, leaving 10 bases unmatched. CDR3 sequence: CASTNPGQGVPGELFF. DNA for the CDR3: TGTGCCAGCACCAATCCGGGACAGGGGGTTCCCGGGGAGCTGTTTTTT.

CDR3: CASSALTTNAYNEQFF. In DNA, the CDR3 is TGTGCCAGCAGTGCCCTGACGACTAACGCCTACAATGAGCAGTTCTTC. The rearrangement links TRBV6-4 to TRBJ2-1; a weak D match, TRBD2 (5 bases). Per germline, CDR1 MRHNA and CDR2 SNTAGT. V was pared by 4 bases and J by 2 bases, with 15 bases between. The CDR3 length is 16 residues.

The chain recombines TRBV4-3 with TRBJ1-4; D is possibly TRBD1 (5 bases). Looked up from germline, CDR1 is LGHNA and CDR2 is YSLEER. V shed 8 bases and J shed 0 bases, with 16 bases lying between them. The CDR3 is 16 amino acids. CDR3 protein: CASSPTLTATNEKLFF. DNA of the CDR3: TGCGCCAGCTCGCCAACCCTGACAGCAACTAATGAAAAACTGTTTTTT.

The chain has TRBV6-5 and TRBJ2-7; 7 bases fit TRBD2. J gave up 3 bases and V 8 bases, and 13 bases lay outside the gene matches. Germline assignment: CDR1 MNHEY and CDR2 SVGAGI. This CDR3 comprises 15 residues. CDR3 in DNA: TGTGCCAGCCTTTCTTCGTTATCGGGAGGCTACGAGCAGTACTTC. Amino acid sequence: CASLSSLSGGYEQYF.

V usage is TRBV2 and J usage is TRBJ1-1; possible D gene TRBD1, 5 bases. Germline V gene data show CDR1 as SNHLY and CDR2 as FYNNEI. V dropped 4 bases and J dropped 3 bases, with 18 bases sitting between them. The CDR3 contains 16 residues. DNA for the CDR3: TGTGCCAGCAGTGGGGGTCGACAGATTTATTACACTGAAGCTTTCTTT. Translating it yields CASSGGRQIYYTEAFF.